This TCR beta chain was retrieved from a study of graft-versus-host responses after intestinal transplantation. Of note for this clone: No antigen is known for it.

Sequenced by immunoSEQ multiplex PCR; TCRdb stores in-frame clones only, minus some. The repertoire includes 45,000 to 50,000 clones, about 93% of them detected once, and roughly 2.5% sits in the top ten. V gave up 5 bases and J gave up 7 bases; unmatched junction bases: 17. The CDR3 runs 16 residues. CDR1 MDHEN and CDR2 SYDVKM come from the germline V gene. This specimen was unstimulated CD4+ T cells sorted from spleen or lymph node cells, taken before transplant. This sequence joins TRBV28 and TRBJ2-7; 7 bases fit TRBD2. This clonotype was sampled from a human donor who was the organ donor for an intestinal transplant. CDR3 sequence: CASSLRWRGSRREQYF. CDR3 nucleotide sequence: TGTGCCAGCAGTCTCCGGTGGCGCGGGAGCCGGCGGGAGCAGTACTTC. Drawing the rest from reference TRBV28 and TRBJ2-7, the complete variable domain is DVKVTQSSRYLVKRTGEKVFLECVQDMDHENMFWYRQDPGLGLRLIYFSYDVKMKEKGDIPEGYSVSREKKERFSLILESASTNQTSMYLCASSLRWRGSRREQYFGPGTRLTVT.